The next 18 T cell receptor beta chains were all read from a single sample in a study of beta chain features in type 1 diabetes. General observations from the study: In all four CD4+ subsets, TCRB CDR3 length was significantly, moderately reduced in type 1 diabetes.

Expressed TCRB transcripts got sequenced, as all isolated RNA was reverse transcribed. The method was immunoSEQ multiplex PCR; TCRdb's version includes in-frame clones alone and lacks a portion of them. The profile shows roughly 340,000 clones, roughly 14% of them singletons. What these receptors recognize is not known. Sequenced: naive CD4+ T cells from blood. The receptor set was obtained from a woman aged 18-35 years with type 1 diabetes.

This clone was detected a few times. The rearrangement links TRBV6-6 to TRBJ2-3; perhaps TRBD1 as D (5 bases). CDR1 and CDR2 from the germline V gene are MNHNY and SVGAGI (reference sequence). The V and J ends lost 0 bases and 5 bases respectively, with 9 bases between them. The CDR3 has 14 amino acids. This chain's CDR3 is CASSYSGREDTQYF. CDR3 nucleotides: TGTGCCAGCAGTTACTCCGGCAGGGAAGATACGCAGTATTTT.

In this sample, this clone turned up a few times. This rearrangement joins TRBV9 to TRBJ2-1; 10 positions match TRBD2. The CDR3 is 16 amino acids. The junction had 1 base not matched to a gene; V was cut back by 0 bases and J by 1 base. Germline loops: CDR1 SGDLS, CDR2 YYNGEE. Here the CDR3 DNA reads TGTGCCAGCAGCGTAGAGGGACTAGCGTCCTACAATGAGCAGTTCTTC. This codes for CASSVEGLASYNEQFF.

The gene calls are TRBV7-2 and TRBJ1-1; the match to TRBD1 covers 8 bases. Trimming took 6 bases from V and 4 from J; bases not matched to a gene: 13. Germline V CDR1 and CDR2: SGHTA, FQGNSA. The CDR3 length is 16 residues. In DNA form, the CDR3 reads TGTGCCAGCAGATCAGACAGGGGCTTGAGGGGCACTGAAGCTTTCTTT. This gives the protein CASRSDRGLRGTEAFF.

The J gene is TRBJ1-1, the V gene TRBV6-1; 8 nucleotides agree with TRBD1. Per germline, CDR1 MNHNS and CDR2 SASEGT. Trimming removed 3 bases from V and 4 bases from J; junction bases left unmatched: 7. The CDR3 covers 15 residues. CDR3 bases: TGTGCCAGCAGTGACACGGACAGGGACGGCACTGAAGCTTTCTTT. This codes for CASSDTDRDGTEAFF.

This clone has more than one count but fewer than ten. The chain links TRBV7-9 to TRBJ2-3, with 10 positions matching TRBD2. Germline V gives CDR1 SEHNR, CDR2 FQNEAQ (reference sequence). V lost 8 bases to trimming and J lost 6 bases; unmatched junction nucleotides: 5. The CDR3 covers 13 residues. The CDR3 is CASLAGVADTQYF. The CDR3 bases are TGTGCCAGCCTAGCGGGAGTGGCGGATACGCAGTATTTT.

The chain uses TRBV27 and TRBJ2-5; 9 positions match TRBD1. The CDR3 sequence is 14 residues long. V lost 4 bases and J lost 5; bases outside the gene matches: 5. From germline, CDR1 is MNHEY and CDR2 SMNVEV (reference sequence). The CDR3 reads CASSSGTGRETQYF. The DNA of the CDR3 is TGTGCCAGCAGTTCTGGGACAGGGCGTGAGACCCAGTACTTC.

A few counts support this clone. V gene TRBV11-2 combines with J gene TRBJ2-5, with 7 bases aligning to TRBD2. Unmatched junction bases numbered 4, after V lost 5 bases and J lost 1 base. Germline values: CDR1 SGHAT, CDR2 FQNNGV. The CDR3 totals 14 residues. This chain's CDR3 is CASSRLASQETQYF. DNA of the CDR3: TGTGCCAGCAGCCGACTAGCCAGCCAAGAGACCCAGTACTTC.

The rearrangement links TRBV29-1 to TRBJ2-1, with D maybe TRBD1 (6 bases). Trimming took 7 bases from V and 2 from J, leaving 12 bases between them. The CDR3 is made up of 13 amino acids. Per the germline V gene, CDR1 is SQVTM and CDR2 is ANQGSEA. CDR3 nucleotides: TGCAGCGATCGGACAGTTACCTACAATGAGCAGTTCTTC. This translates into CSDRTVTYNEQFF.

This clone has more than one count but fewer than ten. The V call is TRBV5-6, the J call TRBJ2-3; 10 bases fit TRBD1. V was pared by 4 bases and J by 3 bases, with 2 bases of the junction left unmatched. Germline assignment: CDR1 SGHDT and CDR2 YYEEEE. CDR3 length: 14 residues. CDR3 DNA sequence: TGTGCCAGCAGCAGGGACAGGGGTACAGATACGCAGTATTTT. Residues: CASSRDRGTDTQYF.

This clone was observed a handful of times. This rearrangement joins TRBV5-1 to TRBJ2-2; 8 nucleotides match TRBD1. Trimming at V came to 5 bases and at J to 2 bases, leaving 5 bases not matched to a gene. This CDR3 region has 15 residues. Germline assignment: CDR1 SGHRS and CDR2 YFSETQ. The CDR3 bases are TGCGCCAGCAGTTCGGACAGGGCTAACACCGGGGAGCTGTTTTTT. This codes for CASSSDRANTGELFF.

The chain joins TRBV29-1 to TRBJ1-1, with D unresolved. CDR1 is SQVTM, CDR2 ANQGSEA, per germline. V dropped 0 bases and J dropped 11 bases, with 13 bases sitting between them. The CDR3 consists of 12 residues. The CDR3 nucleotides are TGCAGCGTTGAAGAACAGCTCGGCGGGGCTTTCTTT. Amino acids: CSVEEQLGGAFF. The full variable domain, completed using reference TRBV29-1 and TRBJ1-1, is SAVISQKPSRDICQRGTSLTIQCQVDSQVTMMFWYRQQPGQSLTLIATANQGSEATYESGFVIDKFPISRPNLTFSTLTVSNMSPEDSSIYLCSVEEQLGGAFFGQGTRLTVV.

This clone has only a few counts. The chain has TRBV15 and TRBJ1-2; D is unclear. Germline CDR1 reads LNHNV; CDR2 reads YYDKDF (reference sequence). Trimming took off 5 bases at V and 5 bases at J, with 15 bases between the two ends. The CDR3 extends over 14 amino acids. CDR3 protein: CATSSRGGIYGYTF. The CDR3 coding sequence is TGTGCCACCAGCTCCCGCGGCGGGATATATGGCTACACCTTC. Variable domain in full (rest from reference TRBV15 and TRBJ1-2): DAMVIQNPRYQVTQFGKPVTLSCSQTLNHNVMYWYQQKSSQAPKLLFHYYDKDFNNEADTPDNFQSRRPNTSFCFLDIRSPGLGDTAMYLCATSSRGGIYGYTFGSGTRLTVV.

This clone occurred a few times. V usage is TRBV7-6 and J usage is TRBJ2-3; the D gene is possibly TRBD1 (5 bases). V lost 1 base and J 5 bases, leaving 13 bases between the germline ends. Germline CDR1 reads SGHVS; CDR2 reads FNYEAQ. The CDR3 is 15 residues long. The chain's CDR3 is CASSLVPGQRDTQYF. In DNA form, the CDR3 reads TGTGCCAGCAGCTTAGTACCCGGACAAAGAGATACGCAGTATTTT.

The chain is built from TRBV5-1 and TRBJ1-2; D gene uncertain. The CDR3 is made up of 13 amino acids. Trimming removed 2 bases at V and 4 bases at J, with 9 bases between. Looked up from germline, CDR1 is SGHRS and CDR2 is YFSETQ. The CDR3 sequence is CASSFDILYGYTF. Here the CDR3 DNA reads TGCGCCAGCAGCTTTGACATCCTCTATGGCTACACCTTC. Together with reference TRBV5-1 and TRBJ1-2, the CDR3 gives the full variable domain: KAGVTQTPRYLIKTRGQQVTLSCSPISGHRSVSWYQQTPGQGLQFLFEYFSETQRNKGNFPGRFSGRQFSNSRSEMNVSTLELGDSALYLCASSFDILYGYTFGSGTRLTVV.

This chain links TRBV30 with TRBJ1-5, with TRBD1 matching over 8 bases. The CDR3 runs to 13 residues. With V trimmed by 3 bases and J by 9 bases, 7 bases remained unmatched. Germline assignment: CDR1 GTSNPN and CDR2 SVGIG (reference sequence). The CDR3 here is CAWSGQGPGPQHF. CDR3 DNA: TGTGCCTGGAGCGGACAGGGCCCGGGGCCCCAGCATTTT. Combining the CDR3 with reference TRBV30 and TRBJ1-5 gives the whole variable domain SQTIHQWPATLVQPVGSPLSLECTVEGTSNPNLYWYRQAAGRGLQLLFYSVGIGQISSEVPQNLSASRPQDRQFILSSKKLLLSDSGFYLCAWSGQGPGPQHFGDGTRLSIL.

This clone has just a few counts. V gene TRBV5-1 combines with J gene TRBJ2-7; 7 bases are a match to TRBD1. Germline trimming cut 4 bases from V and 9 bases from J; bases unmatched to any gene: 16. This CDR3 contains 15 residues. CDR1 and CDR2 from the germline V gene are SGHRS and YFSETQ. CDR3 sequence (DNA): TGCGCCAGCAGCCCCGGAGGTGGGGGACAGAATTTGCAGTACGTC. As protein: CASSPGGGGQNLQYV.

The chain links TRBV29-1 to TRBJ2-3, with 7 bases lining up with TRBD2. In germline, CDR1 is SQVTM, CDR2 ANQGSEA. CDR3 size: 15 residues. V lost 6 bases, J lost 0 bases, and 9 bases stayed unmatched. The CDR3 region is CSVATTSESTDTQYF. The DNA of the CDR3 is TGCAGCGTGGCAACTACTAGCGAAAGCACAGATACGCAGTATTTT.

This clone was picked up a small number of times. This sequence joins TRBV11-2 and TRBJ2-2; D unclear. The CDR3 spans 12 residues. Germline V CDR1 and CDR2: SGHAT, FQNNGV. The V and J ends lost 5 bases and 3 bases respectively, with 4 bases between them. CDR3 protein: CASSQDTGELFF. In DNA form, the CDR3 reads TGTGCCAGCAGCCAGGACACCGGGGAGCTGTTTTTT.